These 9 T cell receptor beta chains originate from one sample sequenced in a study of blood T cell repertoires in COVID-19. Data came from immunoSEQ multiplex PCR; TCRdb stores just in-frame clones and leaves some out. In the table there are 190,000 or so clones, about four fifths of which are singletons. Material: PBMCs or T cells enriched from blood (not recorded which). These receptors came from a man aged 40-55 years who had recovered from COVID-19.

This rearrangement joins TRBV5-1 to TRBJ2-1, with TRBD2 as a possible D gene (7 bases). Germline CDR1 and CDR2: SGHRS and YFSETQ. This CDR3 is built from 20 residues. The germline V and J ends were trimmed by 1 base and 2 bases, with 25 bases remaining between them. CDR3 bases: TGCGCCAGCAGCTTGATTCGATTCGCGGGGGCTTATACCCCCTACAATGAGCAGTTCTTC. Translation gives CASSLIRFAGAYTPYNEQFF. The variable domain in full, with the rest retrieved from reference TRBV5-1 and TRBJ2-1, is KAGVTQTPRYLIKTRGQQVTLSCSPISGHRSVSWYQQTPGQGLQFLFEYFSETQRNKGNFPGRFSGRQFSNSRSEMNVSTLELGDSALYLCASSLIRFAGAYTPYNEQFFGPGTRLTVL.

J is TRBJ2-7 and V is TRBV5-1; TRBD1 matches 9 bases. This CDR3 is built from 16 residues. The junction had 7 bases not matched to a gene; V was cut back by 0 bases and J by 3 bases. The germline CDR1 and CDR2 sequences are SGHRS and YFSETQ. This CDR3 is CASSLEFVDRGYEQYF. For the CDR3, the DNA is TGCGCCAGCAGCTTGGAGTTTGTGGACAGGGGCTACGAGCAGTACTTC.

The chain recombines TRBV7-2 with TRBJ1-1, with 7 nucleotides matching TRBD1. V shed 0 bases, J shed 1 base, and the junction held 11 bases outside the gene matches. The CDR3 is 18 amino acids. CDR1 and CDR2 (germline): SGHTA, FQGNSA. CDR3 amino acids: CASSLASFNRGRNTEAFF. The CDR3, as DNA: TGTGCCAGCAGCTTAGCCTCTTTTAACAGGGGCCGGAACACTGAAGCTTTCTTT.

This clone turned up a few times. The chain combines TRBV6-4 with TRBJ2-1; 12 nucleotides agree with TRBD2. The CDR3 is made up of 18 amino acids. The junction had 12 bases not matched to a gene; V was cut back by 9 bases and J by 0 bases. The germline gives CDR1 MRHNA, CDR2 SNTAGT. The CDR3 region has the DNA TGTGCCAGAGAACCGACTAGCGGGGGCCTCAGCTCCTACAATGAGCAGTTCTTC. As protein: CAREPTSGGLSSYNEQFF.

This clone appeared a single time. CDR3 nucleotide sequence: TGTGCCAGTAGTCTCCGGCGCCCGGGACAGGTGGGGGATACGCAGTATTTT. It encodes CASSLRRPGQVGDTQYF. The chain recombines TRBV19 with TRBJ2-3; TRBD1 agrees at 8 bases. With V trimmed by 5 bases and J by 6 bases, 16 bases remained unmatched. CDR3 size: 17 residues. Germline V lookup: CDR1 LNHDA, CDR2 SQIVND (reference sequence). The entire variable domain, with the rest obtained from reference TRBV19 and TRBJ2-3, is as follows: DGGITQSPKYLFRKEGQNVTLSCEQNLNHDAMYWYRQDPGQGLRLIYYSQIVNDFQKGDIAEGYSVSREKKESFPLTVTSAQKNPTAFYLCASSLRRPGQVGDTQYFGPGTRLTVL.

CDR3 region: CASSVMWSSGGNTEAFF. The CDR3 nucleotides are TGTGCCAGCAGTGTAATGTGGAGTTCGGGGGGAAACACTGAAGCTTTCTTT. V gene TRBV2 combines with J gene TRBJ1-1; TRBD1 might be the D (5 bases). Germline V gene lookup returns CDR1 SNHLY and CDR2 FYNNEI. The V end lost 4 bases, the J end lost 2 bases, and 20 bases lay between the germline ends. This CDR3 has 17 amino acids.

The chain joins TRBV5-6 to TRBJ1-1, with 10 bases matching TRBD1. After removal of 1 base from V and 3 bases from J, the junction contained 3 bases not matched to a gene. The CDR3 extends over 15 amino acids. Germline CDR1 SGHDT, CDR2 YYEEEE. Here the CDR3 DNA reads TGTGCCAGCAGCTTGCCGGGACAGGGGTACACTGAAGCTTTCTTT. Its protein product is CASSLPGQGYTEAFF. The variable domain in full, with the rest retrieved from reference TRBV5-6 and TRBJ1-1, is DAGVTQSPTHLIKTRGQQVTLRCSPKSGHDTVSWYQQALGQGPQFIFQYYEEEERQRGNFPDRFSGHQFPNYSSELNVNALLLGDSALYLCASSLPGQGYTEAFFGQGTRLTVV.

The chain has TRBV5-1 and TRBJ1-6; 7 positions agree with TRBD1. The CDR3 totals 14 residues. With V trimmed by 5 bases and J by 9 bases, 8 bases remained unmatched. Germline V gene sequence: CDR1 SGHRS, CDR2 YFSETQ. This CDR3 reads CASREGTVASPLHF. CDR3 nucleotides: TGCGCCAGCAGGGAGGGGACAGTGGCTTCACCCCTCCACTTT.

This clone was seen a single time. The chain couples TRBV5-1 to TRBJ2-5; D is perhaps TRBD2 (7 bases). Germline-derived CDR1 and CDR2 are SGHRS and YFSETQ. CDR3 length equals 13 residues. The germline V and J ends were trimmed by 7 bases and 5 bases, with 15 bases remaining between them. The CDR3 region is CASGGAVEETQYF. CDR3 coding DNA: TGCGCCAGCGGGGGGGCCGTGGAGGAGACCCAGTACTTC.